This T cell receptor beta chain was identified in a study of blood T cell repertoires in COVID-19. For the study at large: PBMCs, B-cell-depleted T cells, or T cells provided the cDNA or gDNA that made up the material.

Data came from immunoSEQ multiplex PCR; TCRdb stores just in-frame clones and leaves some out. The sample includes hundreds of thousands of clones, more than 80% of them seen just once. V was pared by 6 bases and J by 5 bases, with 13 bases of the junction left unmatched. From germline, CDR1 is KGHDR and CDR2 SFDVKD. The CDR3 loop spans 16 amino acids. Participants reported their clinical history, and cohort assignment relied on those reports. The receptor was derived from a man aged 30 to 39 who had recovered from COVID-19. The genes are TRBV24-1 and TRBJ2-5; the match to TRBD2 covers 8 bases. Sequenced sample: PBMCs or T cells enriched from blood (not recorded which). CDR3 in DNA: TGTGCCACCAGTAGGGGTCCGGCTAGCGGGCAGGAGACCCAGTACTTC. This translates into CATSRGPASGQETQYF.